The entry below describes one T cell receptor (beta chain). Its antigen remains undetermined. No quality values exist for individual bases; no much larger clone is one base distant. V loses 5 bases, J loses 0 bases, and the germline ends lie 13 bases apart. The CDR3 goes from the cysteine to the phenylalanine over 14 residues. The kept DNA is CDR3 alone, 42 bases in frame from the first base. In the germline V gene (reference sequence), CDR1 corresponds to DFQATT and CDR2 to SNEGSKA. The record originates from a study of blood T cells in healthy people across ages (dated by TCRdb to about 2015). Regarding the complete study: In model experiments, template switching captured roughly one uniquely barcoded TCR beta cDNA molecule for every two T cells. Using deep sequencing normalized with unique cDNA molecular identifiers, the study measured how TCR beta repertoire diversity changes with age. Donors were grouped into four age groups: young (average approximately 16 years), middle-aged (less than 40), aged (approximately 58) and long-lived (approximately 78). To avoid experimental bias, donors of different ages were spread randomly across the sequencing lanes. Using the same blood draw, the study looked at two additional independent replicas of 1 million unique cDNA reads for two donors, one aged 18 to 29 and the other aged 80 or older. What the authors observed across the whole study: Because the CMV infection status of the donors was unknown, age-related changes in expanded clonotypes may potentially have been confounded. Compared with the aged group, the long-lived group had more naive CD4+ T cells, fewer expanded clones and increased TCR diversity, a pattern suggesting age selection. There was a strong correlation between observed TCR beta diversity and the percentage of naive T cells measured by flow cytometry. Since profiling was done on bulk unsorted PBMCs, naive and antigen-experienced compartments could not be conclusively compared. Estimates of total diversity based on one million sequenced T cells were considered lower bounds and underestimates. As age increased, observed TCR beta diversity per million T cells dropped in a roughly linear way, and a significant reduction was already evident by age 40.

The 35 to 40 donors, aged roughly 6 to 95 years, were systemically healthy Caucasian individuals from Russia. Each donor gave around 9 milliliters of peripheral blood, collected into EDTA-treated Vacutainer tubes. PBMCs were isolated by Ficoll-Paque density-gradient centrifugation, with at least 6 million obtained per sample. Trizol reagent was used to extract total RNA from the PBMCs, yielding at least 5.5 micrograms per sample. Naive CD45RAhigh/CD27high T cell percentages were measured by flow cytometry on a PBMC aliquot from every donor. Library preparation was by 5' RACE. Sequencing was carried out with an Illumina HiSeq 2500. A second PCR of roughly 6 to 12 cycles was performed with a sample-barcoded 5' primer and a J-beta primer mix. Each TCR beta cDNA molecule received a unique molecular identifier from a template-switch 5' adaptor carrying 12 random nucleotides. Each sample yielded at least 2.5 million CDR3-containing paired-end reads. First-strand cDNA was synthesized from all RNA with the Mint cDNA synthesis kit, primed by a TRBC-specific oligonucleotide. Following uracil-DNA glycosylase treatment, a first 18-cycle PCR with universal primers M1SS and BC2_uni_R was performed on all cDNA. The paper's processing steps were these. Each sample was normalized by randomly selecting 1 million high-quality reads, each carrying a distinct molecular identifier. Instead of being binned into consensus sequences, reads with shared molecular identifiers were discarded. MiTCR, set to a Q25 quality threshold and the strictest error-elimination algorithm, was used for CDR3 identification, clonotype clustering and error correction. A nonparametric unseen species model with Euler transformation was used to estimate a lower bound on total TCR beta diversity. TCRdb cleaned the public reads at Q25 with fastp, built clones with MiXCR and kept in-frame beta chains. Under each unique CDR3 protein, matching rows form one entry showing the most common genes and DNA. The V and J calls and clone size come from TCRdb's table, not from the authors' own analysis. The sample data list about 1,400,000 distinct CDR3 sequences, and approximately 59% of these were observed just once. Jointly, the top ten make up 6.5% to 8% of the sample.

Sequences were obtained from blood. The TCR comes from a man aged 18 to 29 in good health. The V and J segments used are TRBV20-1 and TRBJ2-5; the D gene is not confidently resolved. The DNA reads TGCAGTGCTCGCCCGACTCTGTACCAAGAGACCCAGTACTTC. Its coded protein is CSARPTLYQETQYF.